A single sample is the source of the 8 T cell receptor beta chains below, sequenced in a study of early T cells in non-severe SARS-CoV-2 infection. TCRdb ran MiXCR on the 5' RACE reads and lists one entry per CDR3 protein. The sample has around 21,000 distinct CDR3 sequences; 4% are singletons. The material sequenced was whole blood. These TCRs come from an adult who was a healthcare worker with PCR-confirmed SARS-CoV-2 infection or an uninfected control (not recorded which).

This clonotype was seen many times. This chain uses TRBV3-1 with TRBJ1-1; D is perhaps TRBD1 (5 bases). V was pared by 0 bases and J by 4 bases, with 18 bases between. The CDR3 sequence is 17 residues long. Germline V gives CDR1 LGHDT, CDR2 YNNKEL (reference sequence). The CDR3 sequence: CASSQDIGDHWGTEAFF. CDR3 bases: TGTGCCAGCAGCCAAGATATCGGGGACCACTGGGGCACTGAAGCTTTCTTT.

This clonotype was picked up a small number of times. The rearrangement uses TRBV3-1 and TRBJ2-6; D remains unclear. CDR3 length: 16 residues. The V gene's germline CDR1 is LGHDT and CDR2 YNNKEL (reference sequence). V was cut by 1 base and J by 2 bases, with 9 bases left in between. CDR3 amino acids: CASSQVFPAGANVLTF. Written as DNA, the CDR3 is TGTGCCAGCAGCCAAGTGTTCCCAGCTGGGGCCAACGTCCTGACTTTC.

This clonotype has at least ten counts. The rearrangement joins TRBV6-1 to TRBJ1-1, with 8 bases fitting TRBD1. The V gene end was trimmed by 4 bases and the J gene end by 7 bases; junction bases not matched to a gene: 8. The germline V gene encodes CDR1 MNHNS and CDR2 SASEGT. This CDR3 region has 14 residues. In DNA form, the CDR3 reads TGTGCCAGCAGTGGGAGACAGGGGATGGTTGAAGCTTTCTTT. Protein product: CASSGRQGMVEAFF.

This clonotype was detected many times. The CDR3 here is CAISETLTLIGNEQYF. The DNA for the CDR3 is TGTGCCATCAGTGAGACCCTGACATTGATCGGGAACGAGCAGTACTTC. The chain uses TRBV10-3 and TRBJ2-7; maybe TRBD2 (5 bases). Germline V gene sequence: CDR1 ENHRY, CDR2 SYGVKD. The CDR3 loop spans 16 amino acids. V lost 2 bases, J lost 5 bases, and 19 bases lay in between.

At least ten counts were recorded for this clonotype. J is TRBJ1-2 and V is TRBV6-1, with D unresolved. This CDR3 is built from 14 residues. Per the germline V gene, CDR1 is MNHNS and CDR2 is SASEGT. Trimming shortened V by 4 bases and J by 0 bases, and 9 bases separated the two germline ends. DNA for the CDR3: TGTGCCAGCAGTGCTTCCCTAGCTAACTATGGCTACACCTTC. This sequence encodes CASSASLANYGYTF.

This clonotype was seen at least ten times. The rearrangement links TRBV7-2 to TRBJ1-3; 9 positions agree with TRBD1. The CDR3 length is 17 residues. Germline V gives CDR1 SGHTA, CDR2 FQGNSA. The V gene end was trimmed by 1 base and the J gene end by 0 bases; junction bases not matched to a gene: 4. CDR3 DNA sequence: TGTGCCAGCAGCTTAGGCGGACAGGGGATCTCTGGAAACACCATATATTTT. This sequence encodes CASSLGGQGISGNTIYF.

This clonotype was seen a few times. The CDR3 sequence: CSARVPQAGLYNEQFF. In DNA, the CDR3 is TGCAGTGCTAGAGTCCCCCAAGCGGGCCTATACAATGAGCAGTTCTTC. The chain is built from TRBV20-1 and TRBJ2-1, with a tentative D call TRBD2 (6 bases). Germline assignment: CDR1 DFQATT and CDR2 SNEGSKA (reference sequence). V dropped 1 base and J dropped 4 bases, with 17 bases sitting between them. The length of the CDR3 is 16 residues.

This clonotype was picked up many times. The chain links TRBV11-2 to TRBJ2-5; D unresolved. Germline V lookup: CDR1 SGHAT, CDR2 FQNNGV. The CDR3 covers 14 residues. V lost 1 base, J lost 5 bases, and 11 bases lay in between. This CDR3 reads CASSLAHLVETQYF. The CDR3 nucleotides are TGTGCCAGCAGCTTAGCCCACCTAGTGGAGACCCAGTACTTC.